This TCR beta chain was profiled in a study of cytomegalovirus exposure and HLA in healthy donors. Whole-study findings and limits: Some V segments, including TRBV6-2 and TRBV6-3, were excluded as indistinguishable. Several of the most significant clusters were apparently associated with common viral pathogens in a later analysis. Most of the CMV-associated TCR beta chains (in a later analysis) appeared to be HLA-restricted.

In regard to this clone: No antigen is known for it.

PCR amplification relied on 60 Vbeta primers (plus 13 Jbeta primers). Repertoires were generated with immunoSEQ multiplex PCR, while TCRdb's copy carries only in-frame clones and drops some. The sample has under 110,000 clones, 70% to 85% seen once; the top ten hold 0.79%. V was clipped by 3 bases and J by 0 bases; unmatched bases: 7. CDR3 length: 17 amino acids. Per germline, CDR1 SGHVS and CDR2 FNYEAQ. The sample was PBMCs. The receptor was isolated from a boy aged 5-17 years in good health and CMV-seronegative. The chain carries TRBV7-6 and TRBJ2-2, with 7 bases matching TRBD1. The CDR3 is CASSFRQGVANTGELFF. CDR3 nucleotide sequence: TGTGCCAGCAGCTTCCGGCAGGGGGTAGCGAACACCGGGGAGCTGTTTTTT.